This TCR beta chain is drawn from a study of blood T cell repertoires in COVID-19 (TCRdb year 2020). For context, the study as a whole: Samples from collaborators originated in the United States, Italy and Spain and spanned both the acute and convalescent phases of COVID-19. The prospective study material was composed of cDNA or gDNA derived from T cells, B-cell-depleted T cells, or PBMCs. Deeply sampled blood TCRbeta repertoires from subjects exposed to, actively infected with, or recovered from COVID-19 were included in the dataset. The repertoires were made available in a free public database intended to serve as a resource for research on the immune response to SARS-CoV-2. Samples were obtained from the ongoing ImmuneRACE study (first 160 participants) and from approximately 1,200 subjects provided by 6 global collaborators. The sample metadata nearly always contained a de-identified subject ID, COVID-19 status, age in years and sex. Where HLA class I and class II types were available, the types were taken from metadata supplied by the sample provider, not from assay-based typing. The study at large found these results: The quantity of clinical and demographic metadata differed by source and by participant and was supplied without curation.

Collaborating institutions collected whole blood in K2EDTA tubes following their own protocols. For TCRbeta analysis, collaborator samples were shipped as frozen whole blood, as isolated PBMCs, or as DNA extracted from either sample type. This clone came up a few times. There is no known antigen for this receptor. Per-base qualities were not stored, and no clone one base away is much larger. The immunoSEQ Assay, a bias-controlled multiplex PCR, was used to amplify TCRbeta CDR3 regions from genomic DNA. In the paper's pipeline: The number of nucleated cells in each sample was estimated from the amplification of reference gene primers within the assay. To quantify the absolute abundance of each unique TCRbeta CDR3 rearrangement, sequence reads were collapsed and filtered. For each sample, productive Simpson clonality was calculated as the square root of Simpson's diversity index across productive rearrangements. The table comes from immuneACCESS by way of TCRdb, which keeps in-frame sequences with V and J called. Part of the clones is missing from these tables; in studies checked, under half for an unresolved V gene and the rest for unknown reasons. That table gives V, J and clone size, and the DNA gave D and trimming. The sample has 45,000 to 65,000 clones on record, roughly 80% of them singletons. The ten biggest clones cover under 15% of the sample.

The trim is 0 bases for V and 4 bases for J, with a gap of 9 bases between the germline ends. The CDR3 runs 14 residues from the cysteine to the phenylalanine. The sequence is cut down to CDR3 DNA, 42 bases in frame from base 1. CDR1 and CDR2 (SGHNT, YENEEA) derive from the germline V gene. The sequence derives from an elderly woman with acute or convalescent COVID-19. The specimen sequenced was peripheral blood. The chain links TRBV11-3 with TRBJ1-2, with an unclear D gene assignment. The sequence in DNA is TGTGCCAGCAGCTTAGAGTCGGCAGGCTATGGCTACACCTTC. Translation gives CASSLESAGYGYTF.